This T cell receptor (beta chain) was recorded in a study of CD8 T cells in Susac syndrome (dated by TCRdb to about 2019). Study-level background: Repertoire sequencing was used to test whether CD8+ T cell activation and differentiation in Susac syndrome was antigen driven. Clonality of the CD8+ T cell repertoire was compared between roughly 13 healthy donors, approximately 14 Susac syndrome patients and approximately 16 multiple sclerosis patients.

RNA was extracted using the RNeasy kit, and about 0.5 to 1 ug of the RNA was reverse transcribed with random hexamers. TCR beta CDR3 regions were amplified with the immunoSEQ multiplex PCR assay covering 54 Vbeta and 13 Jbeta segments. To correct PCR amplification bias, a synthetic template baseline was used for both primer optimization and computational correction. Regarding the original processing steps: Only productive sequences were kept, with reads annotated to V, D and J genes according to IMGT and analyzed in immunoSEQ Analyzer. Clonality was calculated as one minus the Shannon entropy normalized by log2 of the number of productive unique sequences. For each patient and control, public and private clones were evaluated within the 100 most prevalent clones. A clone was defined as Susac-specific if it was absent from the healthy and MS cohorts, from over 1,000 published viral clones and from other ImmuneACCESS disease sequences. TCRdb applied fastp at Q25 and MiXCR to the public reads, then kept only in-frame beta chains. Each CDR3 protein gets just one entry, which takes the most common genes and DNA from the rows behind it. The V and J calls and clone size are TCRdb's, not the authors'. This sample comprises 20,000 or so distinct CDR3 sequences, approximately 96% of them detected only once. The ten largest account for around 0.21% of the sample.

Note on this clonotype: The clone's antigen remains unknown. No per-base quality is available; no much larger clone lies one base away.

Peripheral blood CD8+ and CD4+ T cells from healthy donors, Susac syndrome patients and multiple sclerosis patients were profiled using high-throughput TCR beta sequencing. Healthy donors were age- and sex-matched controls. Bulk CD8+ and CD4+ T cells were purified by magnetic negative isolation, while CD8+ TEMRA cells were enriched using FACS. Blood was drawn into EDTA tubes, processed within 24 hours, and PBMCs were isolated by density gradient centrifugation. PBMCs intended for TCR sequencing were frozen in liquid nitrogen and were later thawed in a 37 degrees C water bath. Purity of sorted or isolated CD4+, CD8+ and CD8+ TEMRA cells was at least 90%. What the study reported, not specific to this receptor: The study acknowledged that relatively few individuals were included in the TCR sequencing and HLA analysis.

What was sequenced was CD8+ T cells from PBMCs. The clonotype comes from a human donor in good health.

Read as DNA, the sequence is TGTGCCAGCAGCGTAGATGGGACAGGGGGCACTAGGGACACTGAAGCTTTCTTT. Its protein product is CASSVDGTGGTRDTEAFF. The chain joins TRBV9 to TRBJ1-1; 12 bases in the middle match TRBD1. Clipping removes 0 bases from V and 3 bases from J, with 9 as the unmatched junction base count. The CDR3, cysteine through phenylalanine, is 18 amino acids long. The retained sequence is limited to the CDR3, 54 bases, with the frame set at the first base. The germline V gene sets CDR1 to SGDLS and CDR2 to YYNGEE.